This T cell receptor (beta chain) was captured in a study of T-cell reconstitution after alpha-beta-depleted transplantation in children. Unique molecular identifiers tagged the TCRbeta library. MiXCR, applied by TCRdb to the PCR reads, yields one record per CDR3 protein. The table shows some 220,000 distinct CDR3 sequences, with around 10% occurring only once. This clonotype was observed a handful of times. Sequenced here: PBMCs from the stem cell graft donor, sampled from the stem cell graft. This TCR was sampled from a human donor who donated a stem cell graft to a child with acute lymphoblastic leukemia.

The CDR3 bases are TGTGCCATCAGTGACAGGGAGGGCAATCAGCCCCAGCATTTT. Protein: CAISDREGNQPQHF. The chain couples TRBV10-3 to TRBJ1-5, with a possible D match to TRBD1 (5 bases). Germline-derived CDR1 and CDR2 are ENHRY and SYGVKD. The CDR3 length is 14 residues. V gave up 3 bases and J gave up 2 bases, with 8 bases separating them.